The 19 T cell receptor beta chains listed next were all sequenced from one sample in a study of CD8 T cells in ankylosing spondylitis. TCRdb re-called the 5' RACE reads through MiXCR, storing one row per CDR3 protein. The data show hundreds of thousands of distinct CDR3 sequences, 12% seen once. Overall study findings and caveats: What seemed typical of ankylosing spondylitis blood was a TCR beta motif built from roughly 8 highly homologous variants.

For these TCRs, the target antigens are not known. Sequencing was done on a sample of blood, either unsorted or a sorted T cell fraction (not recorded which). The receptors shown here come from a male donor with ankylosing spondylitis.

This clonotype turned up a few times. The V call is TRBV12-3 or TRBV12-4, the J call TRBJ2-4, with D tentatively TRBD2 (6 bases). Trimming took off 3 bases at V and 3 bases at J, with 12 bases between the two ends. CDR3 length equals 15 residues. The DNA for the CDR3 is TGTGCCAGCAGTTTTTCGGGCGGGGACAAAAACATTCAGTACTTC. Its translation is CASSFSGGDKNIQYF.

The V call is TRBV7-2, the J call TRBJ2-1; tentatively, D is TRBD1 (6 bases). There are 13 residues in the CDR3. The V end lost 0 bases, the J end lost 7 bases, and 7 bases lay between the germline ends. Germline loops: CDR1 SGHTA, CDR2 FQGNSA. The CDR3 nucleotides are TGTGCCAGCAGCTTAGCGGACAGTAATGAGCAGTTCTTC. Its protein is CASSLADSNEQFF.

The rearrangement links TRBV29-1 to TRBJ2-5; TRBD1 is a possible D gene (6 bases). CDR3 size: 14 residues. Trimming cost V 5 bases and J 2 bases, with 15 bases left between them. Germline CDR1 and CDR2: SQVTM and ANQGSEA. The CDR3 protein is CSVSPTGIQETQYF. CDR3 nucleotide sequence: TGCAGCGTTTCCCCCACAGGGATTCAAGAGACCCAGTACTTC.

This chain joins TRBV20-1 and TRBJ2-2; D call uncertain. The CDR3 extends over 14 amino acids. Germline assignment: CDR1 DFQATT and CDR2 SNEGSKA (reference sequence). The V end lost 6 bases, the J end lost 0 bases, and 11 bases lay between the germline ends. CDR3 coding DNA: TGCAGTGCCTACCTCCCCGCGAACACCGGGGAGCTGTTTTTT. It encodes CSAYLPANTGELFF.

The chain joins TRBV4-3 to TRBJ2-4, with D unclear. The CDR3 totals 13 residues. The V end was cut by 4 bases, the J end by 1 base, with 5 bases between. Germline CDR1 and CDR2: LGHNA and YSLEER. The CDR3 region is CASSPRAKNIQYF. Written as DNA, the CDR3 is TGCGCCAGCAGCCCCCGGGCCAAAAACATTCAGTACTTC.

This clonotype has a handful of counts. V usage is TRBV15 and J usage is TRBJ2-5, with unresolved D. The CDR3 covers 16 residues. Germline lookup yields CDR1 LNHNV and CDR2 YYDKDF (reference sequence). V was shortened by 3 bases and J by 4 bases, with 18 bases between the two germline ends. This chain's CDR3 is CATSSLSGSSRETQYF. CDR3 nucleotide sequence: TGTGCCACCAGCAGCCTCTCGGGTAGCAGCAGAGAGACCCAGTACTTC.

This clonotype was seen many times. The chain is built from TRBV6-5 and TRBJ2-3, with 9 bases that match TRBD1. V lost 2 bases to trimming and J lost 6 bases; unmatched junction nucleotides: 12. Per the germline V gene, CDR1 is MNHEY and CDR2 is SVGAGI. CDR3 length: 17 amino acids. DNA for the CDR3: TGTGCCAGCAGTTACGGCGTTGGGACAGGGAGCCCGGATACGCAGTATTTT. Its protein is CASSYGVGTGSPDTQYF.

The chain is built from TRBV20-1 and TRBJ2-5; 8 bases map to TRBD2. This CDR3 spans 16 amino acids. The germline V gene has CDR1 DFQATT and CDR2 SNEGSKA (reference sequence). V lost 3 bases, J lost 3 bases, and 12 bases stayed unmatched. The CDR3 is CSASSARGGVEETQYF. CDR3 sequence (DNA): TGCAGTGCTAGTTCAGCACGGGGGGGCGTTGAAGAGACCCAGTACTTC.

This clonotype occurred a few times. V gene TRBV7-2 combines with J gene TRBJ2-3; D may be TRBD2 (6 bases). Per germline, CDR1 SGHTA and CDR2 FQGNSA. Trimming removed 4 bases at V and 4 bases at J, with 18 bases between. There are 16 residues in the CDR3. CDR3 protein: CASSSAGSWGADTQYF. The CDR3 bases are TGTGCCAGCAGCTCGGCGGGGTCGTGGGGGGCAGATACGCAGTATTTT.

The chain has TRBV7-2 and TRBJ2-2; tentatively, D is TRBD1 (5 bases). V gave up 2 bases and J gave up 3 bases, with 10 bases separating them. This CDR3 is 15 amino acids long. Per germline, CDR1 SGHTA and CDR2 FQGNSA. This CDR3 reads CASSLQGRYTGELFF. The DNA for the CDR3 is TGTGCCAGCAGCTTACAGGGTCGATACACCGGGGAGCTGTTTTTT.

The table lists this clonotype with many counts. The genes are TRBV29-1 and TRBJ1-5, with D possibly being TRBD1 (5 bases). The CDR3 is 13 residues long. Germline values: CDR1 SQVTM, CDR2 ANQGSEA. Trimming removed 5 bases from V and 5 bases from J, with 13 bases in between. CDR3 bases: TGCAGCGTTCGAGGGGCATCGGATCAGCCCCAGCATTTT. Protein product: CSVRGASDQPQHF.

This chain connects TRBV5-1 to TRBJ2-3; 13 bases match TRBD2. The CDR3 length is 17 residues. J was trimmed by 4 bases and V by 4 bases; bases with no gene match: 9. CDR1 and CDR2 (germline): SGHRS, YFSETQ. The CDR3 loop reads CASSRLTSGGAPDTQYF. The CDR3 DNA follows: TGCGCCAGCAGCCGCCTAACTAGCGGGGGGGCCCCAGATACGCAGTATTTT.

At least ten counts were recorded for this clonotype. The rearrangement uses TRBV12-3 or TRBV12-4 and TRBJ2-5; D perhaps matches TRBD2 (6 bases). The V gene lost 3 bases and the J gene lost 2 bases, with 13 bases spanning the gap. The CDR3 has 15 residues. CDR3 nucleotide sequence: TGTGCCAGCAGTTTCGGAGGGGCCCGACAAGAGACCCAGTACTTC. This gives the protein CASSFGGARQETQYF.

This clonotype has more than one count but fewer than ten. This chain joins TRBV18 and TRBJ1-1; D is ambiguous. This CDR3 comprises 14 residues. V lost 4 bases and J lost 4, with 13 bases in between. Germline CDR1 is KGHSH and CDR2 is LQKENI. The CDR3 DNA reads TGTGCCAGCTCACTCACCGGGAAGGGCACTGAAGCTTTCTTT. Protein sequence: CASSLTGKGTEAFF.

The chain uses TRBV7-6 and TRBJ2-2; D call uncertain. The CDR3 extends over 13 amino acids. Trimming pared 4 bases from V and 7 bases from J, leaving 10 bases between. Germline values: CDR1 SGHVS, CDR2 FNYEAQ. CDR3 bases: TGTGCCAGCAGCTGGACCCTCCTCGGGGAGCTGTTTTTT. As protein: CASSWTLLGELFF.

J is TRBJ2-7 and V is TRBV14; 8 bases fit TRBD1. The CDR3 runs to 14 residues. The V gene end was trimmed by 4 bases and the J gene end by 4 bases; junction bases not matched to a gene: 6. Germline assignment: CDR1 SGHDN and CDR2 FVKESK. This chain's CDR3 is CASSRRQGLYEQYF. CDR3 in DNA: TGTGCCAGCAGCCGACGACAGGGGTTATACGAGCAGTACTTC.

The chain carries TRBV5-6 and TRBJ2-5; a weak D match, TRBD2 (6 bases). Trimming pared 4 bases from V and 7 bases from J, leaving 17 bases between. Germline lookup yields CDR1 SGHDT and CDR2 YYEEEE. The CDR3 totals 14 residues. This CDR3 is CASSPVEGSGTQYF. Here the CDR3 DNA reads TGTGCCAGCAGCCCCGTGGAGGGATCGGGGACCCAGTACTTC. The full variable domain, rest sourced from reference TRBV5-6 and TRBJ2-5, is DAGVTQSPTHLIKTRGQQVTLRCSPKSGHDTVSWYQQALGQGPQFIFQYYEEEERQRGNFPDRFSGHQFPNYSSELNVNALLLGDSALYLCASSPVEGSGTQYFGPGTRLLVL.

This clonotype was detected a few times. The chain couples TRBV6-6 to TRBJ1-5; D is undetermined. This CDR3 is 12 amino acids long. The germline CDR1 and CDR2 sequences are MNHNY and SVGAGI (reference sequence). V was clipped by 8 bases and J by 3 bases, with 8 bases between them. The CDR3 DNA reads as TGTGCCAGCGGCAGTATCAATCAGCCCCAGCATTTT. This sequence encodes CASGSINQPQHF.

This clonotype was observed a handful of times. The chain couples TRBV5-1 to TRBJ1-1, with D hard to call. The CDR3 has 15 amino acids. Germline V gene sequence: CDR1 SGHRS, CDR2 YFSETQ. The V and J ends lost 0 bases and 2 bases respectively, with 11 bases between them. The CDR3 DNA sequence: TGCGCCAGCAGCTTGGAAGGCCCGGCCAACACTGAAGCTTTCTTT. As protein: CASSLEGPANTEAFF.